Below, 32 T cell receptor beta chains from the same sample are listed, as sequenced in a study of blood T cell repertoires in COVID-19 (dated by TCRdb to between 2020 and 2021). Library construction relied on the immunoSEQ multiplex PCR assay. The table comes from immuneACCESS by way of TCRdb, which keeps in-frame sequences with V and J called. Part of the clones is missing from these tables; in studies checked, under half for an unresolved V gene and the rest for unknown reasons. The sample yields 130,000 to 150,000 clones; under 90% were counted once. The ten largest clones represent around 35% of the sample. The sequenced sample consisted of peripheral blood. Receptors were obtained from a human donor in a cohort sampled during active COVID-19.

This clone was observed a handful of times. The chain carries TRBV7-2 and TRBJ2-7, with 7 bases matching TRBD1. V dropped 6 bases and J dropped 7; count of bases not matched to a gene: 9. The CDR3 length is 13 residues. Germline assignment: CDR1 SGHTA and CDR2 FQGNSA. This CDR3 reads CASSAEGAVEQYF. The CDR3 DNA reads TGTGCCAGCAGTGCCGAGGGGGCGGTTGAGCAGTACTTC.

This chain joins TRBV4-3 and TRBJ2-6, with no clear D. V was clipped by 2 bases and J by 2 bases, with 10 bases between them. This CDR3 region has 16 residues. Germline V gene sequence: CDR1 LGHNA, CDR2 YSLEER. In nucleotides, the CDR3 is TGCGCCAGCAGCCAATACCAGGTTGCTGGGGCCAACGTCCTGACTTTC. Protein sequence: CASSQYQVAGANVLTF.

The chain couples TRBV5-6 to TRBJ1-4; a weak D match, TRBD1 (6 bases). Germline V lookup: CDR1 SGHDT, CDR2 YYEEEE. The length of the CDR3 is 15 residues. Trimming removed 4 bases from V and 4 bases from J, with 14 bases in between. For the CDR3, the DNA is TGTGCCAGCAGCGCAAACAGGGTGTATAATGAAAAACTGTTTTTT. This translates into CASSANRVYNEKLFF.

The V call is TRBV29-1, the J call TRBJ2-7; no firm D call. The CDR3 runs 12 residues. Germline V gives CDR1 SQVTM, CDR2 ANQGSEA. With 1 base removed from V and 3 bases from J, the gap between germline ends came to 7 bases. CDR3 DNA: TGCAGCGTTGAAGGGGCTCGCTACGAGCAGTACTTC. Translation: CSVEGARYEQYF.

At least ten counts were recorded for this clone. J is TRBJ2-1 and V is TRBV11-2, with 7 bases aligning to TRBD2. Unmatched junction bases numbered 10, after V lost 8 bases and J lost 3 bases. The CDR3 loop spans 15 amino acids. Germline assignment: CDR1 SGHAT and CDR2 FQNNGV. CDR3 DNA sequence: TGTGCCAGCTTTCACCGCGCGGGGGTCTACAATGAGCAGTTCTTC. Translating it yields CASFHRAGVYNEQFF.

The CDR3 DNA reads TGTGCCAGCAGTTTAGGGCGGGGTCGAACCGGGGAGCTGTTTTTT. It yields the protein CASSLGRGRTGELFF. J is TRBJ2-2 and V is TRBV27; D may be TRBD2 (6 bases). CDR3 size: 15 residues. The germline gives CDR1 MNHEY, CDR2 SMNVEV (reference sequence). Trimming pared 2 bases from V and 5 bases from J, leaving 12 bases between.

J is TRBJ1-3 and V is TRBV11-2, with 8 bases that match TRBD1. The germline V gene has CDR1 SGHAT and CDR2 FQNNGV. V gave up 5 bases and J gave up 4 bases; unmatched junction bases: 7. The CDR3 extends over 15 amino acids. CDR3: CASSPRTGQGNTIYF. In nucleotides, the CDR3 is TGTGCCAGCAGCCCCCGGACAGGGCAAGGAAACACCATATATTTT.

This chain links TRBV28 with TRBJ2-7, with 7 positions matching TRBD1. CDR3 length: 13 amino acids. Trimming removed 10 bases from V and 4 bases from J; junction bases left unmatched: 10. Germline V gene data show CDR1 as MDHEN and CDR2 as SYDVKM. CDR3 region: CATGQGVRYEQYF. The DNA for the CDR3 is TGTGCCACCGGCCAGGGGGTAAGGTACGAGCAGTACTTC.

The chain uses TRBV11-3 and TRBJ2-1, with TRBD1 identical over 9 bases. The trim removed 3 bases at V and 4 bases at J, leaving 13 bases unmatched. The CDR3 totals 18 residues. The germline gives CDR1 SGHNT, CDR2 YENEEA. CDR3 sequence reads: CASSFGQGSPYPYNEQFF. Here the CDR3 DNA reads TGTGCCAGCAGCTTTGGACAGGGGTCCCCTTACCCTTACAATGAGCAGTTCTTC.

J is TRBJ1-5 and V is TRBV28; D is possibly TRBD1 (5 bases). The CDR3 runs 14 residues. The germline V and J ends were trimmed by 8 bases and 2 bases, with 13 bases remaining between them. Germline loops: CDR1 MDHEN, CDR2 SYDVKM. Here the CDR3 reads CASAQGDGNQPQHF. The CDR3 coding sequence is TGTGCCAGCGCCCAGGGCGACGGCAATCAGCCCCAGCATTTT. The variable domain in full, completed from reference TRBV28 and TRBJ1-5, reads DVKVTQSSRYLVKRTGEKVFLECVQDMDHENMFWYRQDPGLGLRLIYFSYDVKMKEKGDIPEGYSVSREKKERFSLILESASTNQTSMYLCASAQGDGNQPQHFGDGTRLSIL.

This chain joins TRBV4-1 and TRBJ2-1; D may be TRBD2 (7 bases). V lost 1 base, J lost 12 bases, and 25 bases lay in between. The CDR3 runs to 17 residues. Germline-derived CDR1 and CDR2 are MGHRA and YSYEKL. Written as DNA, the CDR3 is TGCGCCAGCAGCCAAGGGCTTGGGGGGGGCCCCCCATGGGCGCAGTTCTTC. Residues: CASSQGLGGGPPWAQFF.

The V and J genes are TRBV28 and TRBJ2-3; 9 positions match TRBD2. V lost 6 bases to trimming and J lost 1 base; unmatched junction nucleotides: 5. There are 15 residues in the CDR3. Germline CDR1 is MDHEN and CDR2 is SYDVKM. The CDR3 loop reads CASRQGLARTDTQYF. The CDR3 DNA sequence: TGTGCCAGCAGACAGGGACTAGCCCGCACAGATACGCAGTATTTT. Full variable domain (remainder filled in from reference TRBV28 and TRBJ2-3): DVKVTQSSRYLVKRTGEKVFLECVQDMDHENMFWYRQDPGLGLRLIYFSYDVKMKEKGDIPEGYSVSREKKERFSLILESASTNQTSMYLCASRQGLARTDTQYFGPGTRLTVL.

The chain has TRBV7-2 and TRBJ1-6; D is possibly TRBD1 (6 bases). The CDR3 runs 14 residues. Germline V gives CDR1 SGHTA, CDR2 FQGNSA. V shed 7 bases and J shed 4 bases, with 11 bases lying between them. The CDR3 region is CASTPGEYNSPLHF. CDR3 nucleotides: TGTGCCAGCACCCCAGGGGAGTATAATTCACCCCTCCACTTT.

The gene calls are TRBV4-2 and TRBJ2-3, with D hard to call. V shed 0 bases and J shed 2 bases, with 12 bases lying between them. This CDR3 has 16 amino acids. Germline lookup yields CDR1 LGHNA and CDR2 YNFKEQ. The DNA of the CDR3 is TGTGCCAGCAGCCAAGATCGGGTAGTGCCCACAGATACGCAGTATTTT. It is translated as CASSQDRVVPTDTQYF.

The chain has TRBV2 and TRBJ2-1, with TRBD1 matching over 7 bases. There are 14 residues in the CDR3. V lost 6 bases, J lost 1 base, and 3 bases stayed unmatched. Germline V gene sequence: CDR1 SNHLY, CDR2 FYNNEI. This CDR3 is CASSLQGSYNEQFF. CDR3 bases: TGTGCCAGCAGCTTACAGGGGTCCTACAATGAGCAGTTCTTC. Complete variable domain (other parts from reference TRBV2 and TRBJ2-1): EPEVTQTPSHQVTQMGQEVILRCVPISNHLYFYWYRQILGQKVEFLVSFYNNEISEKSEIFDDQFSVERPDGSNFTLKIRSTKLEDSAMYFCASSLQGSYNEQFFGPGTRLTVL.

This chain connects TRBV5-6 to TRBJ2-7; 10 bases map to TRBD2. With V trimmed by 4 bases and J by 4 bases, 8 bases remained unmatched. Looked up from germline, CDR1 is SGHDT and CDR2 is YYEEEE. The CDR3 is made up of 15 amino acids. In DNA, the CDR3 is TGTGCCAGCAGCCTAAGACTAGCGGGTCAGTACGAGCAGTACTTC. It encodes CASSLRLAGQYEQYF.

The CDR3 DNA is TGTGCCAGTACGCCGGGGGGGGATTTCCAAGAGACCCAGTACTTC. Translation: CASTPGGDFQETQYF. This chain joins TRBV19 and TRBJ2-5; the match to TRBD2 covers 8 bases. V trimming: 7 bases; J trimming: 1 base; junction bases outside the gene matches: 8. The CDR3 covers 15 residues. CDR1 LNHDA and CDR2 SQIVND come from the germline V gene (reference sequence). Looking up the rest from reference TRBV19 and TRBJ2-5 gives the full variable domain: DGGITQSPKYLFRKEGQNVTLSCEQNLNHDAMYWYRQDPGQGLRLIYYSQIVNDFQKGDIAEGYSVSREKKESFPLTVTSAQKNPTAFYLCASTPGGDFQETQYFGPGTRLLVL.

The genes are TRBV3-1 (or the pseudogene TRBV3-2) and TRBJ2-1; 13 bases are a match to TRBD2. J was trimmed by 10 bases and V by 1 base; bases with no gene match: 1. Germline V gene sequence: CDR1 LGHDT, CDR2 YNNKEL (reference sequence). This CDR3 has 14 residues. The CDR3 coding sequence is TGTGCCAGCAGCCAAGGGACTAGCGGGAGAGAGCAGTTCTTC. Amino acid sequence: CASSQGTSGREQFF.

The chain employs TRBV29-1 and TRBJ2-3; maybe TRBD1 (5 bases). The V gene's germline CDR1 is SQVTM and CDR2 ANQGSEA. V lost 8 bases and J 3 bases, leaving 12 bases between the germline ends. This CDR3 region has 12 residues. CDR3 in DNA: TGCAGCACCAGGACACTGACAGATACGCAGTATTTT. It translates to CSTRTLTDTQYF.

The chain uses TRBV18 and TRBJ2-1, with 7 bases fitting TRBD1. This CDR3 has 17 amino acids. Germline loops: CDR1 KGHSH, CDR2 LQKENI. J lost 0 bases, V lost 0 bases, and 5 bases had no gene match. The CDR3 nucleotides are TGTGCCAGCTCACCACCGAAGGGGACAGCCTCCTACAATGAGCAGTTCTTC. It translates to CASSPPKGTASYNEQFF.

V gene TRBV20-1 combines with J gene TRBJ2-1; D is unresolved. Germline V gene data show CDR1 as DFQATT and CDR2 as SNEGSKA (reference sequence). Deletions cut 2 bases from V and 8 bases from J, with 7 bases between. The CDR3 covers 11 residues. The DNA of the CDR3 is TGCAGTGCTAGAAGTCGGTATGAGCAGTTCTTC. It encodes CSARSRYEQFF.

The chain uses TRBV4-1 and TRBJ1-4, with D possibly matching TRBD1 (6 bases). Germline CDR1 MGHRA, CDR2 YSYEKL. The V and J ends lost 2 bases and 8 bases respectively, with 15 bases between them. This CDR3 contains 15 residues. This CDR3 is CASSQRLRGEEKLFF. The CDR3 DNA reads TGCGCCAGCAGCCAACGCCTCAGGGGTGAAGAAAAACTGTTTTTT.

The rearrangement links TRBV7-9 to TRBJ1-3; 7 nucleotides align to TRBD1. Germline V gene sequence: CDR1 SEHNR, CDR2 FQNEAQ (reference sequence). J lost 2 bases, V lost 4 bases, and 5 bases had no gene match. The CDR3 has 15 residues. CDR3 DNA: TGTGCCAGCAGCTCCGGGACAGCGGCTGGAAACACCATATATTTT. Amino acids: CASSSGTAAGNTIYF.

J is TRBJ1-1 and V is TRBV20-1, with TRBD1 matching over 7 bases. The CDR3 length is 13 residues. Trimming at V came to 3 bases and at J to 3 bases, leaving 4 bases not matched to a gene. Germline loops: CDR1 DFQATT, CDR2 SNEGSKA (reference sequence). In nucleotides, the CDR3 is TGCAGTGCTAGTGAGCAGGGGGACACTGAAGCTTTCTTT. Residues: CSASEQGDTEAFF.

The chain combines TRBV7-2 with TRBJ1-1, with a possible D match to TRBD1 (5 bases). Looked up from germline, CDR1 is SGHTA and CDR2 is FQGNSA. Trimming cost V 5 bases and J 8 bases, with 21 bases left between them. This CDR3 has 15 amino acids. CDR3 protein: CASSPTGTFQREAFF. The CDR3 region has the DNA TGTGCCAGCAGCCCTACCGGGACTTTTCAGAGGGAAGCTTTCTTT.

This clone has just a few counts. The CDR3 sequence: CASSVVQAPEAFF. CDR3 DNA: TGTGCCAGCAGCGTAGTGCAGGCACCCGAAGCTTTCTTT. The chain couples TRBV9 to TRBJ1-1, with D uncertain. The CDR3 runs to 13 residues. Germline CDR1 is SGDLS and CDR2 is YYNGEE. V was trimmed by 0 bases and J by 8 bases, leaving 11 bases between them.

The genes are TRBV30 and TRBJ1-6; D not resolved. Trimming removed 3 bases from V and 0 bases from J, with 3 bases in between. Germline CDR1 reads GTSNPN; CDR2 reads SVGIG (reference sequence). The CDR3 sequence is 13 residues long. Here the CDR3 DNA reads TGTGCCTGGAGGAGCTCCTATAATTCACCCCTCCACTTT. Amino acids: CAWRSSYNSPLHF.

The genes are TRBV11-2 and TRBJ2-1, with 8 bases matching TRBD1. Trimming removed 4 bases from V and 9 bases from J; junction bases left unmatched: 8. CDR1 SGHAT and CDR2 FQNNGV come from the germline V gene. The CDR3 has 14 residues. Here the CDR3 reads CASSSGTGTSEQFF. CDR3 sequence (DNA): TGTGCCAGCAGCTCCGGGACAGGCACTTCTGAGCAGTTCTTC.

Of note for this clone: The same CDR3 can be traced to other DNA sequences in this sample. The chain links TRBV29-1 to TRBJ1-4; a possible D gene is TRBD1 (6 bases). The V gene lost 5 bases and the J gene lost 1 base, with 11 bases spanning the gap. The CDR3 runs 14 residues. Germline V gene data show CDR1 as SQVTM and CDR2 as ANQGSEA. The CDR3 DNA reads as TGCAGCGTTACGGGAGGGGGAACTAATGAAAAACTGTTTTTT. The encoded protein is CSVTGGGTNEKLFF.

This chain links TRBV20-1 with TRBJ1-5; D unresolved. Germline CDR1 and CDR2: DFQATT and SNEGSKA (reference sequence). Trimming took off 3 bases at V and 3 bases at J, with 12 bases between the two ends. The CDR3 sequence is 14 residues long. The CDR3 here is CSASQQVINQPQHF. The CDR3 DNA reads TGCAGTGCTAGTCAGCAGGTTATCAATCAGCCCCAGCATTTT.

In DNA, the CDR3 is TGTGCCAGCAGCCCCACCGGGCTAGCGGGGGGGCCAGATACGCAGTATTTT. It translates to CASSPTGLAGGPDTQYF. The gene calls are TRBV7-3 and TRBJ2-3; 12 bases are a match to TRBD2. J lost 4 bases, V lost 5 bases, and 10 bases had no gene match. Germline CDR1 is SGHTA and CDR2 is FQGTGA. The CDR3 has 17 amino acids.

This clone has just one count. The CDR3 DNA reads TGTGCTAGTGCCCAGGGGAGGGGCGGCAATCAGCCCCAGCATTTT. Its protein product is CASAQGRGGNQPQHF. V and J are TRBV12-5 and TRBJ1-5, with a possible D match to TRBD1 (6 bases). Trimming removed 7 bases from V and 2 bases from J, with 15 bases in between. CDR3 length equals 15 residues. Germline CDR1 and CDR2: LGHNT and FRNRAP.